This T cell receptor (beta chain) originates from a study of cytomegalovirus exposure and HLA in healthy donors. CDR3 size: 16 residues. The germline gives CDR1 MNHEY, CDR2 SVGAGI. V lost 0 bases to trimming and J lost 2 bases, with 8 bases between them. PCR employed 60 Vbeta and 13 Jbeta primers. Using immunoSEQ multiplex PCR, the repertoire was profiled, and TCRdb retains in-frame clones only, with some absent. The table lists more than 50,000 clones. This TCR came from a man aged 45-65 years in good health and CMV-seropositive. The V and J genes are TRBV6-5 and TRBJ2-6, with D possibly matching TRBD2 (5 bases). The sample consisted of PBMCs. CDR3 sequence: CASSYSIGTGANVLTF. The CDR3 bases are TGTGCCAGCAGTTACTCGATCGGGACTGGGGCCAACGTCCTGACTTTC.